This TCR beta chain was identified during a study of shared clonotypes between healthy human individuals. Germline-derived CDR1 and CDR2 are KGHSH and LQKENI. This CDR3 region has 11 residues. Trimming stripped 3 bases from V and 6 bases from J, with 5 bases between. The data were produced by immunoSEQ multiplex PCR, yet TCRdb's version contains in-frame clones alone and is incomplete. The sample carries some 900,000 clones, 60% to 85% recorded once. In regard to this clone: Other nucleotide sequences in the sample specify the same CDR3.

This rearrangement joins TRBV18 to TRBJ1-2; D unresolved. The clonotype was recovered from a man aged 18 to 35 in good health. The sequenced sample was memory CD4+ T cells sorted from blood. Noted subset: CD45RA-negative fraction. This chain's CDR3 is CASSPAHGYTF. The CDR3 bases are TGTGCCAGCTCACCGGCCCATGGCTACACCTTC.